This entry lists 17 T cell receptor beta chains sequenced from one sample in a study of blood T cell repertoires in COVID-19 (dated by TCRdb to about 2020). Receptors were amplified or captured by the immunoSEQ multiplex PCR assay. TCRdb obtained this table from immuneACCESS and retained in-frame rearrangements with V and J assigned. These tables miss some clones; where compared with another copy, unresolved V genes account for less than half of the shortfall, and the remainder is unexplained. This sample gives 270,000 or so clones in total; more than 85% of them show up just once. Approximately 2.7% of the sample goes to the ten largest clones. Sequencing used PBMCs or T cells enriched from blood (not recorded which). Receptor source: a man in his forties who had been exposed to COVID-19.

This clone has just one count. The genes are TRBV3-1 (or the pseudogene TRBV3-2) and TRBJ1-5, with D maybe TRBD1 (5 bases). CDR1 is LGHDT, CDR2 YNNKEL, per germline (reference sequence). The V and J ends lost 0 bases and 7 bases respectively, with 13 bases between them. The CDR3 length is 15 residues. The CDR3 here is CASSQDGTGLQPQHF. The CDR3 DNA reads TGTGCCAGCAGCCAAGATGGTACAGGTCTACAGCCCCAGCATTTT.

CDR3 in amino acids: CAISRSGGGTDTQYF. In DNA, the CDR3 is TGTGCCATCAGCCGATCGGGTGGGGGGACAGATACGCAGTATTTT. V usage is TRBV10-3 and J usage is TRBJ2-3, with D tentatively TRBD2 (6 bases). This CDR3 comprises 15 residues. Germline lookup yields CDR1 ENHRY and CDR2 SYGVKD. Trimming took 6 bases from V and 3 from J, leaving 16 bases between them.

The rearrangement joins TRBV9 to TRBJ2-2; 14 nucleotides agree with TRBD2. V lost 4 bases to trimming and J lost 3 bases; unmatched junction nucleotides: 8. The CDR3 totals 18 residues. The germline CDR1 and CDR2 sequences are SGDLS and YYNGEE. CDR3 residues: CASSPRLAGGPYTGELFF. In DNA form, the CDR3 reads TGTGCCAGCAGCCCCAGACTAGCGGGAGGGCCATACACCGGGGAGCTGTTTTTT. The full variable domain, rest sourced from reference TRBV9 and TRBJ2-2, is DSGVTQTPKHLITATGQRVTLRCSPRSGDLSVYWYQQSLDQGLQFLIQYYNGEERAKGNILERFSAQQFPDLHSELNLSSLELGDSALYFCASSPRLAGGPYTGELFFGEGSRLTVL.

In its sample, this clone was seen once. The CDR3 DNA is TGTGCCACCAGCACGGGACTCGCGAACACCGGGGAGCTGTTTTTT. Translating gives CATSTGLANTGELFF. This chain joins TRBV15 and TRBJ2-2; D is possibly TRBD2 (6 bases). The CDR3 covers 15 residues. V was shortened by 4 bases and J by 0 bases, with 9 bases between the two germline ends. The germline V gene encodes CDR1 LNHNV and CDR2 YYDKDF (reference sequence).

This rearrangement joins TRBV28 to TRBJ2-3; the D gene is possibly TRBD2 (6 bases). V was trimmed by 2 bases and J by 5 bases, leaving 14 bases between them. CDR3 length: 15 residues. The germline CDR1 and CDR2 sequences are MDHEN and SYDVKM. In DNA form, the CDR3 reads TGTGCCAGCAGTTTAGGGGGGAGGAAGGGAGATACGCAGTATTTT. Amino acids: CASSLGGRKGDTQYF.

This CDR3 reads CASSLPANTGELFF. CDR3 nucleotides: TGTGCCAGCAGCTTGCCGGCGAACACCGGGGAGCTGTTTTTT. The V gene is TRBV5-6, the J gene TRBJ2-2, with D hard to call. In germline, CDR1 is SGHDT, CDR2 YYEEEE. V was pared by 1 base and J by 0 bases, with 4 bases between. This CDR3 has 14 amino acids.

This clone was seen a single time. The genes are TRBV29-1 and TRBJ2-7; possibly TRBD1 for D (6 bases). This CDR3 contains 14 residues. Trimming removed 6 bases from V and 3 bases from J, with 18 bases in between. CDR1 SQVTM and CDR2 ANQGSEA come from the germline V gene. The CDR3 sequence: CSVIKPGHNYEQYF. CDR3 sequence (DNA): TGCAGCGTGATAAAGCCGGGACATAACTACGAGCAGTACTTC.

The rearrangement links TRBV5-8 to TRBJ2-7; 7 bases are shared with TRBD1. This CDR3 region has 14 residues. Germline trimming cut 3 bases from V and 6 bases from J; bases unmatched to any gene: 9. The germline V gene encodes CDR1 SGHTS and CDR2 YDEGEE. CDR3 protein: CASSSSTTGREQYF. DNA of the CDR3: TGTGCCAGCAGCTCTTCCACGACAGGGCGCGAGCAGTACTTC.

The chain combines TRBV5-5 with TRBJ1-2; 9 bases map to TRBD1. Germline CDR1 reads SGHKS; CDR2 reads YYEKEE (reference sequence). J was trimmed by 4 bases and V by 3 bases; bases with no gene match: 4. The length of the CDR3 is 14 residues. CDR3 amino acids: CASSSDRGGYGYTF. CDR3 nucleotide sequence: TGTGCCAGCAGCTCGGACAGGGGAGGCTATGGCTACACCTTC.

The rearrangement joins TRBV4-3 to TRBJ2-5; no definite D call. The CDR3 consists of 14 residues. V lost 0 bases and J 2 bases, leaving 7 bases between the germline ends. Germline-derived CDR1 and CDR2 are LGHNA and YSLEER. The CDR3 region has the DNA TGCGCCAGCAGCCAAGAGGTCCAGCAAGAGACCCAGTACTTC. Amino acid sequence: CASSQEVQQETQYF.

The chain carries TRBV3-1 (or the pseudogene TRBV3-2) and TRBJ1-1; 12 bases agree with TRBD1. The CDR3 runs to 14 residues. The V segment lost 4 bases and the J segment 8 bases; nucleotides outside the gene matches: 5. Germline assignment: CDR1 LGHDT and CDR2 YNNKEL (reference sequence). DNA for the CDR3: TGTGCCAGCAGCCCGCTGGGACAGGGGGCAGAAGCTTTCTTT. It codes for CASSPLGQGAEAFF.

CDR3 sequence (DNA): TGTGCCAGTAGATCACAGGGGAATAGCAATCAGCCCCAGCATTTT. Protein product: CASRSQGNSNQPQHF. This sequence joins TRBV19 and TRBJ1-5; TRBD1 matches 7 bases. Germline trimming cut 6 bases from V and 0 bases from J; bases unmatched to any gene: 5. The CDR3 has 15 amino acids. In germline, CDR1 is LNHDA, CDR2 SQIVND (reference sequence).

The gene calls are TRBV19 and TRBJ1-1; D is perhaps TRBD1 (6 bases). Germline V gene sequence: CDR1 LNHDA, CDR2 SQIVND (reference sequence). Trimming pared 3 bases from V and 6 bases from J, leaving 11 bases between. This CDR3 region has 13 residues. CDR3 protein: CASSIGGQAEAFF. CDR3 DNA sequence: TGTGCCAGTAGTATCGGGGGGCAGGCTGAAGCTTTCTTT.

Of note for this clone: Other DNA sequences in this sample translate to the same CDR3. The DNA for the CDR3 is TGTGCCAGCAGTTACTCTGGCAGGGTTGGAGAGACCCAGTACTTC. Amino acids: CASSYSGRVGETQYF. The gene calls are TRBV6-5 and TRBJ2-5; D perhaps matches TRBD1 (5 bases). The CDR3 loop spans 15 amino acids. Trimming removed 0 bases from V and 4 bases from J, with 12 bases in between. Germline V gene data show CDR1 as MNHEY and CDR2 as SVGAGI.

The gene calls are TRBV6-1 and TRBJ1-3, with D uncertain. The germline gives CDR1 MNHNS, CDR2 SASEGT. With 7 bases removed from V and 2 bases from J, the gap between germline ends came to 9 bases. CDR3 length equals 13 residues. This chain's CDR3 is CASIEFTGNTIYF. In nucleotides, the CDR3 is TGTGCCAGCATTGAGTTCACTGGAAACACCATATATTTT.

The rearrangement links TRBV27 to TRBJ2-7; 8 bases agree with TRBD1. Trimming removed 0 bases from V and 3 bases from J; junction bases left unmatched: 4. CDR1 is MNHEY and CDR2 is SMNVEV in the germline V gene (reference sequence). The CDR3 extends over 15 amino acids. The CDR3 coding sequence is TGTGCCAGCAGTTTATCGGGGACAGGCCACTACGAGCAGTACTTC. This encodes CASSLSGTGHYEQYF.

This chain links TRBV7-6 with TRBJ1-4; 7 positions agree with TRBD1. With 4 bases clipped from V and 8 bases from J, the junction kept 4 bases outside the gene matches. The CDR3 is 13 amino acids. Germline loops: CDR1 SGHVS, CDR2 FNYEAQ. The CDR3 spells CASSSPGGEKLFF. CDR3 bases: TGTGCCAGCAGCTCCCCAGGGGGGGAAAAACTGTTTTTT. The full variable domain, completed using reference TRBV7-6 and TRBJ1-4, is GAGVSQSPRYKVTKRGQDVALRCDPISGHVSLYWYRQALGQGPEFLTYFNYEAQQDKSGLPNDRFSAERPEGSISTLTIQRTEQRDSAMYRCASSSPGGEKLFFGSGTQLSVL.